Each of the 27 T cell receptor beta chains below was sequenced from the same sample in a study of T cells after yellow fever vaccination (dated by TCRdb to the late 2010s). The library was prepared using 5' RACE. Instrument on record: Illumina HiSeq 2500. TCRdb reran the public reads through fastp at Q25 and MiXCR, keeping productive beta chains. When rows share a CDR3 protein, they turn into one entry using the most common DNA and genes. This sample is represented by some 400,000 distinct CDR3 sequences; roughly 6.1% of them were singletons. The top ten clones comprise about 15% of the sample. Explained via the paper, the treatment or condition label denotes: live attenuated yellow fever vaccine strain. The source was PBMCs, collected 5 days after the yellow fever booster vaccination. The receptors come from a young man who received the YFV17D yellow fever vaccine.

This clonotype showed up just a few times. V gene TRBV20-1 combines with J gene TRBJ2-1, with TRBD2 identical over 8 bases. The CDR3 has 17 residues. The germline gives CDR1 DFQATT, CDR2 SNEGSKA (reference sequence). The ends lost 0 bases at V and 0 bases at J; junction bases unmatched: 7. The DNA for the CDR3 is TGCAGTGCTAGAGATCCCAGCGGGGGCCCCTCCTACAATGAGCAGTTCTTC. Its translation: CSARDPSGGPSYNEQFF.

CDR3 coding DNA: TGCAGCGTCCGTGGCGGGAGTGCATCCTACAATGAGCAGTTCTTC. This encodes CSVRGGSASYNEQFF. The chain carries TRBV29-1 and TRBJ2-1; TRBD2 matches 7 bases. Germline values: CDR1 SQVTM, CDR2 ANQGSEA. The ends lost 6 bases at V and 1 base at J; junction bases unmatched: 9. The CDR3 has 15 amino acids.

The sample holds many counts of this clonotype. The chain links TRBV10-2 to TRBJ2-1; D remains unclear. CDR1 is WSHSY and CDR2 is SAAADI in the germline V gene. The CDR3 is 10 residues long. V was trimmed by 8 bases and J by 8 bases, leaving 7 bases between them. CDR3 residues: CASHQHEQFF. CDR3 nucleotides: TGCGCCAGCCACCAGCATGAGCAGTTCTTC.

In the case of this clonotype: A junction end diverges from the germline sequence, so it may reflect a read error. This chain connects TRBV20-1 to TRBJ2-6; no clear D gene. CDR3 length equals 16 residues. Germline CDR1 DFQATT, CDR2 SNEGSKA (reference sequence). The CDR3, as DNA: TGCTGTGCTAGGGTGAGACCTAGCTCTGGGGCCAACGTCCTGACTTTC. Translation gives CCARVRPSSGANVLTF.

This clonotype was picked up many times. V usage is TRBV7-9 and J usage is TRBJ2-7; no firm D call. The V gene's germline CDR1 is SEHNR and CDR2 FQNEAQ (reference sequence). The length of the CDR3 is 11 residues. V gave up 4 bases and J gave up 6 bases, with 7 bases separating them. CDR3 protein: CASSSLAEQYF. The CDR3 DNA is TGTGCCAGCAGCTCCCTGGCCGAGCAGTACTTC.

This clonotype was observed a handful of times. The rearrangement uses TRBV30 and TRBJ2-1; possible D gene TRBD2, 5 bases. The V end was cut by 0 bases, the J end by 5 bases, with 14 bases between. The V gene's germline CDR1 is GTSNPN and CDR2 SVGIG (reference sequence). The CDR3 is 15 amino acids. CDR3 residues: CAWSVFWTPNNEQFF. The CDR3 region has the DNA TGTGCCTGGAGTGTATTTTGGACTCCCAACAATGAGCAGTTCTTC.

This chain's CDR3 is CASSLDGVGSPLHF. The CDR3 DNA is TGTGCCAGCAGTCTTGACGGGGTGGGGTCACCCCTCCACTTT. The genes are TRBV6-1 and TRBJ1-6, with D unclear. Looked up from germline, CDR1 is MNHNS and CDR2 is SASEGT. V was trimmed by 5 bases and J by 10 bases, leaving 15 bases between them. This CDR3 has 14 residues.

In this sample, this clonotype turned up a few times. The chain has TRBV6-1 and TRBJ1-2; D call uncertain. The CDR3 is 13 residues long. Looked up from germline, CDR1 is MNHNS and CDR2 is SASEGT. V was shortened by 1 base and J by 4 bases, with 7 bases between the two germline ends. The CDR3 loop is CASSEDSAYGYTF. Written as DNA, the CDR3 is TGTGCCAGCAGTGAAGACAGTGCCTATGGCTACACCTTC.

The genes are TRBV20-1 and TRBJ2-7; 8 positions agree with TRBD1. V shed 7 bases and J 4 bases; nucleotides not matched to a gene: 9. This CDR3 has 13 amino acids. Germline lookup yields CDR1 DFQATT and CDR2 SNEGSKA (reference sequence). CDR3 in DNA: TGCAGTGTTCTCCAGGGGGCCGGATACGAGCAGTACTTC. Protein sequence: CSVLQGAGYEQYF.

This clonotype was seen at least ten times. The rearrangement links TRBV10-2 to TRBJ2-1; D gene unclear. V lost 6 bases and J lost 7, with 10 bases in between. Per the germline V gene, CDR1 is WSHSY and CDR2 is SAAADI. There are 12 residues in the CDR3. The CDR3 loop reads CASSELGNEQFF. CDR3 in DNA: TGCGCCAGCAGCGAACTCGGGAATGAGCAGTTCTTC.

The rearrangement uses TRBV20-1 and TRBJ2-7; D is unclear. The germline V and J ends were trimmed by 6 bases and 0 bases, with 9 bases remaining between them. Germline loops: CDR1 DFQATT, CDR2 SNEGSKA (reference sequence). The CDR3 consists of 12 residues. CDR3 residues: CSAPRSSYEQYF. The DNA for the CDR3 is TGCAGTGCCCCCCGGTCCTCCTACGAGCAGTACTTC.

This clonotype occurred a few times. The V gene is TRBV5-1, the J gene TRBJ2-5, with 9 bases aligning to TRBD1. CDR1 and CDR2 from the germline V gene are SGHRS and YFSETQ. With V trimmed by 4 bases and J by 5 bases, 12 bases remained unmatched. This CDR3 has 16 residues. CDR3: CASSPDEGQGYETQYF. The CDR3 nucleotides are TGCGCCAGCAGCCCGGACGAGGGACAGGGCTATGAGACCCAGTACTTC.

This clonotype was counted between two and nine times. The chain recombines TRBV6-1 with TRBJ2-1, with a possible D match to TRBD2 (5 bases). The V gene's germline CDR1 is MNHNS and CDR2 SASEGT. The ends were cut back, 4 bases at V and 2 bases at J, with 15 bases in the middle. CDR3 length equals 16 residues. CDR3 DNA sequence: TGTGCCAGCAGTGCCCGGACTGGACCCGCCTACAATGAGCAGTTCTTC. Translation gives CASSARTGPAYNEQFF.

The sample holds a few counts of this clonotype. V gene TRBV20-1 combines with J gene TRBJ2-4; D is possibly TRBD2 (5 bases). The ends were cut back, 4 bases at V and 8 bases at J, with 12 bases in the middle. CDR3 length: 12 amino acids. Looked up from germline, CDR1 is DFQATT and CDR2 is SNEGSKA (reference sequence). The CDR3 reads CSAIGNGDIQYF. DNA for the CDR3: TGCAGTGCTATCGGGAATGGAGACATTCAGTACTTC.

The chain combines TRBV27 with TRBJ2-1; D might be TRBD2 (7 bases). The CDR3 sequence is 15 residues long. The germline gives CDR1 MNHEY, CDR2 SMNVEV (reference sequence). V lost 6 bases to trimming and J lost 8 bases, with 20 bases between them. The CDR3: CASSLRGAANHEQFF. CDR3 in DNA: TGTGCCAGCAGCCTTCGGGGGGCTGCGAACCATGAGCAGTTCTTC.

The chain combines TRBV12-3 or TRBV12-4 with TRBJ2-3; D is undetermined. Between the trimmed V and J ends, which lost 3 bases and 0 bases, there was a span of 13 bases. The CDR3 has 16 amino acids. The DNA for the CDR3 is TGTGCCAGCAGTTTGGGAAGGAAAAAAAGCACAGATACGCAGTATTTT. Its protein is CASSLGRKKSTDTQYF.

The sample holds many counts of this clonotype. V gene TRBV4-3 combines with J gene TRBJ2-7; perhaps TRBD2 as D (6 bases). The CDR3 is made up of 15 amino acids. V lost 5 bases to trimming and J lost 2 bases, with 16 bases between them. CDR1 is LGHNA and CDR2 is YSLEER in the germline V gene. Here the CDR3 reads CASSAREAGTYEQYF. The CDR3 nucleotides read TGCGCCAGCAGCGCCAGGGAGGCGGGGACCTACGAGCAGTACTTC.

This clonotype was observed at least ten times. Here the CDR3 DNA reads TGTGCCATCAGCGGTGGACAGGGAACTAACTATGGCTACACCTTC. Encoded protein: CAISGGQGTNYGYTF. J is TRBJ1-2 and V is TRBV10-3; 8 nucleotides match TRBD1. The CDR3 contains 15 residues. CDR1 is ENHRY, CDR2 SYGVKD, per germline. The trim removed 6 bases at V and 0 bases at J, leaving 6 bases unmatched.

This CDR3 reads CASSNSGSNTGELFF. The CDR3 region has the DNA TGTGCCAGCAGCAATAGCGGGAGCAACACCGGGGAGCTGTTTTTT. V is TRBV11-1 and J is TRBJ2-2, with 9 bases aligning to TRBD2. V lost 5 bases and J lost 2; bases outside the gene matches: 3. Germline V CDR1 and CDR2: SGHAT, FQDESV (reference sequence). The CDR3 contains 15 residues.

The chain joins TRBV7-9 to TRBJ1-5; 10 positions agree with TRBD1. This CDR3 is 15 amino acids long. CDR1 and CDR2 from the germline V gene are SEHNR and FQNEAQ (reference sequence). Trimming took 3 bases from V and 3 from J; bases not matched to a gene: 2. The CDR3 sequence: CASSLTGGPNQPQHF. The CDR3 DNA is TGTGCCAGCAGCTTGACAGGGGGCCCCAATCAGCCCCAGCATTTT.

J is TRBJ1-1 and V is TRBV20-1, with D tentatively TRBD1 (5 bases). Per germline, CDR1 DFQATT and CDR2 SNEGSKA (reference sequence). Trimming cost V 4 bases and J 3 bases, with 15 bases left between them. This CDR3 spans 14 amino acids. CDR3 amino acids: CSAIKRGLDTEAFF. The CDR3 region has the DNA TGCAGTGCTATTAAGAGGGGATTGGACACTGAAGCTTTCTTT.

In its sample, this clonotype was seen many times. The chain uses TRBV5-1 and TRBJ2-7; TRBD2 might be the D (5 bases). V lost 6 bases and J 3 bases, leaving 7 bases between the germline ends. CDR1 SGHRS and CDR2 YFSETQ come from the germline V gene. The CDR3 has 11 amino acids. The CDR3 loop reads CASTGGYEQYF. CDR3 bases: TGCGCCAGCACCGGAGGCTACGAGCAGTACTTC.

Note on this clonotype: One junction end does not reproduce the germline sequence, and a read error may be involved. V usage is TRBV24-1 and J usage is TRBJ2-2; TRBD2 agrees at 7 bases. This CDR3 is built from 15 residues. The germline CDR1 and CDR2 sequences are KGHDR and SFDVKD. The CDR3 DNA is TGTGCCGCCAGTGATTGGGGGGGATCCGGGTCGGAGCTGTTTTTT. It translates to CAASDWGGSGSELFF.

This clonotype was seen at least ten times. CDR3 DNA sequence: TGTGCCACCAGCAGTACCGGGACAGGGCCGTTTCGCATTCAGTACTTC. The encoded protein is CATSSTGTGPFRIQYF. The genes are TRBV15 and TRBJ2-4, with 9 nucleotides matching TRBD1. CDR3 length equals 16 residues. Unmatched junction bases numbered 12, after V lost 3 bases and J lost 9 bases. Germline assignment: CDR1 LNHNV and CDR2 YYDKDF (reference sequence).

The rearrangement uses TRBV4-3 and TRBJ2-3; weak D call: TRBD1 (6 bases). The CDR3 is 14 residues long. Germline V gene sequence: CDR1 LGHNA, CDR2 YSLEER. Trimming left V 4 bases short and J 2 bases short, with 10 bases between. The CDR3 nucleotides read TGCGCCAGCAGCCCGCGGACAGCCACAGATACGCAGTATTTT. Translating gives CASSPRTATDTQYF.

The chain links TRBV20-1 to TRBJ1-5; D perhaps matches TRBD1 (5 bases). V was clipped by 1 base and J by 0 bases, with 10 bases between them. Per the germline V gene, CDR1 is DFQATT and CDR2 is SNEGSKA (reference sequence). The CDR3 loop spans 15 amino acids. The CDR3 coding sequence is TGCAGTGCTAGAGGGGGCCCCCGTAGCAATCAGCCCCAGCATTTT. Translating gives CSARGGPRSNQPQHF.

The chain employs TRBV5-1 and TRBJ2-1; 15 bases are shared with TRBD2. The CDR3 length is 18 residues. In germline, CDR1 is SGHRS, CDR2 YFSETQ. Germline trimming cut 4 bases from V and 7 bases from J; bases unmatched to any gene: 12. CDR3 sequence: CASSRVVGLAGGRNEQFF. CDR3 coding DNA: TGCGCCAGCAGCCGCGTCGTGGGACTAGCGGGAGGTAGGAATGAGCAGTTCTTC. The entire variable domain, with the rest obtained from reference TRBV5-1 and TRBJ2-1, is as follows: KAGVTQTPRYLIKTRGQQVTLSCSPISGHRSVSWYQQTPGQGLQFLFEYFSETQRNKGNFPGRFSGRQFSNSRSEMNVSTLELGDSALYLCASSRVVGLAGGRNEQFFGPGTRLTVL.